The following is a T cell receptor beta chain sequence with its context. What antigen it recognizes has not been identified. This specimen belongs to a study of CXCR3-negative and CXCR3-positive naive CD8 T cells (dated by TCRdb to the late 2010s). About the investigation overall: In total, roughly 130 million TRB reads were obtained, corresponding to roughly 1.5 +/- 0.3 million reads per library. Diversity and physicochemical repertoire analyses were performed on around twelve donors pooled from two independent experiments. Naive subsets from about 5 donors and memory cells from 3 donors were included in the TRBV-TRBJ cluster analysis.

Each CD8+ T cell subset was flow-sorted in triplicate, and some 300,000 cells per subset were placed directly into RLT lysis buffer. Peripheral blood mononuclear cells were isolated from buffy coats using standard density gradient centrifugation. Total RNA was extracted from sorted cells with an RNeasy Mini Kit. The CDR3 spans 17 residues, from the cysteine through the phenylalanine. DNA is not recorded here. CDR1 and CDR2 are drawn from the germline V gene: SGHAT, FQNNGV. Points the paper makes about the study in general: Because surface CD5, which is linked to self-reactivity in mice, was comparable between the naive subsets, TCR interaction strength was also inferred from TRB CDR3 physicochemical properties. TRBV-TRBJ usage was similar between naive CXCR3-negative and CXCR3-positive cells from the same donor, while memory cells showed distinct patterns. Comparably high repertoire diversity was found in both naive subsets, whereas much lower repertoire diversity was found in memory CD8+ T cells. CXCR3 expression partially decreased after cryopreservation, so most assays used freshly isolated PBMCs.

Sequenced using a NextSeq 550. The Human TCR Profiling Kit (MiLaboratory) was used to prepare UMI-labeled 5' RACE TRB cDNA libraries. The full amount of extracted RNA was used for cDNA synthesis, and the full amount of resulting cDNA was used for PCR amplification. Libraries were prepared in parallel with an identical number of PCR cycles. The original pipeline was this. With a requirement of at least two reads per UMI, MIGEC and MiXCR extracted about 48,000 +/- 9,800 unique UMI-labeled TRB cDNA molecules per library. On average, about 40,000 +/- 10,000 functional in-frame TRB CDR3 nucleotide clonotypes lacking stop codons were found per library. After downsampling to 5000 UMI-labeled TRB molecules per sample, diversity metrics, including normalized Shannon-Wiener and Chao1, were computed in VDJtools. VDJtools computed clonotype-size-weighted physicochemical properties of the central five CDR3 residues: interaction energy, strength, volume and Kidera factor 4. After TCRdb reprocessed the reads, each CDR3 protein sequence was kept as one row, without DNA. The V and J calls and clone size are TCRdb's, not the authors'. The sample's table covers 45,000 to 70,000 distinct CDR3 sequences. 23% of the sample lies in the top ten.

The V and J genes are TRBV11-2 and TRBJ2-1; TCRdb picks TRBD2, but there is no DNA to check that call. The sequence was obtained from a human donor in good health. Some clones in this sample may be carry-over from other donors' samples. Sequences were obtained from memory CD8+ T cells from blood. The sample's cell subset or site label is to be understood as: conventional CD8+ memory T cells (TMEM), sorted as controls. For the CDR3, the sequence is CASSGTSGGAPYNEQFF.